The 18 T cell receptor beta chains given below trace back to one sample, sequenced in a study of T cell changes during pregnancy in multiple sclerosis. Assay: immunoSEQ multiplex PCR; the TCRdb copy retains only in-frame clones and omits some. Here the sample spans roughly 99,000 clones, about 90% being singletons. Specimen: peripheral blood, collected after pregnancy. These receptors came from a female donor in good health, enrolled as a control in a pregnancy study.

The V call is TRBV5-1, the J call TRBJ2-5, with a weak D call TRBD1 (5 bases). The end of the DNA fits TRBJ2-7 better, so the J call may be wrong. This CDR3 comprises 14 residues. Looked up from germline, CDR1 is SGHRS and CDR2 is YFSETQ. CDR3 region: CASSLGQGYYEQYF. CDR3 coding DNA: TGCGCCAGCAGCTTGGGGCAGGGTTACTACGAGCAGTACTTC.

The chain uses TRBV5-1 and TRBJ1-1; D not resolved. The CDR3 is 14 amino acids. Germline CDR1 and CDR2: SGHRS and YFSETQ. The ends were cut back, 7 bases at V and 4 bases at J, with 17 bases in the middle. The DNA for the CDR3 is TGCGCCAGCGGGCTCACGGTGAGTGGCACTGAAGCTTTCTTT. It specifies CASGLTVSGTEAFF.

The CDR3 loop is CASSLEGTGGSSYGYTF. Written as DNA, the CDR3 is TGTGCCAGCAGCTTAGAGGGGACAGGGGGCAGCTCATATGGCTACACCTTC. The chain couples TRBV7-9 to TRBJ1-2; 12 bases map to TRBD1. V lost 1 base to trimming and J lost 5 bases; unmatched junction nucleotides: 8. Per germline, CDR1 SEHNR and CDR2 FQNEAQ (reference sequence). The CDR3 is 17 residues long.

The CDR3 DNA sequence: TGTGCCAGCAGCGCCGAGCGGGAGTGGGGAAACAATGAGCAGTTCTTC. This sequence encodes CASSAEREWGNNEQFF. The chain recombines TRBV14 with TRBJ2-1, with 8 nucleotides matching TRBD2. Losses at the gene ends were 5 bases for V and 5 bases for J; bases not matched to a gene: 11. Per the germline V gene, CDR1 is SGHDN and CDR2 is FVKESK. CDR3 length equals 16 residues.

J is TRBJ2-7 and V is TRBV6-6; maybe TRBD1 (5 bases). The CDR3 totals 14 residues. V was trimmed by 2 bases and J by 5 bases, leaving 13 bases between them. Germline CDR1 MNHNY, CDR2 SVGAGI (reference sequence). The CDR3 DNA sequence: TGTGCCAGCAGTTACAGGCAGGGAATCGACGAGCAGTACTTC. This encodes CASSYRQGIDEQYF.

The chain couples TRBV4-2 to TRBJ2-7; 10 positions agree with TRBD1. Per germline, CDR1 LGHNA and CDR2 YNFKEQ. The CDR3 spans 15 residues. V trimming: 5 bases; J trimming: 2 bases; junction bases outside the gene matches: 6. The CDR3 coding sequence is TGTGCCAGCAGCAAAGGACAGGGGGAGGCCTACGAGCAGTACTTC. Protein sequence: CASSKGQGEAYEQYF.

This chain links TRBV7-9 with TRBJ2-1; TRBD2 might be the D (6 bases). CDR1 is SEHNR, CDR2 FQNEAQ, per germline (reference sequence). Trimming stripped 8 bases from V and 0 bases from J, with 14 bases between. The CDR3 extends over 15 amino acids. The CDR3 region has the DNA TGTGCCAGCGAGGGCGGGGAAAGCTCCTACAATGAGCAGTTCTTC. Its protein is CASEGGESSYNEQFF.

The chain recombines TRBV6-1 with TRBJ2-1; 8 nucleotides line up with TRBD2. The J segment lost 10 bases and the V segment lost 5 bases, leaving 7 bases of the junction unmatched. CDR3 length equals 13 residues. Germline CDR1 is MNHNS and CDR2 is SASEGT. The CDR3 DNA is TGTGCCAGCAGTTCTAGCGGGCAGGGAGAGCAGTTCTTC. Its protein is CASSSSGQGEQFF.

The genes are TRBV10-2 and TRBJ1-1, with 8 bases identical to TRBD1. The CDR3 covers 13 residues. Germline CDR1 and CDR2: WSHSY and SAAADI. The V segment lost 7 bases and the J segment 7 bases; nucleotides outside the gene matches: 8. CDR3 loop: CASTGQGFDEAFF. CDR3 sequence (DNA): TGCGCCAGCACTGGACAGGGTTTTGATGAAGCTTTCTTT.

This chain connects TRBV5-1 to TRBJ1-2; D gene ambiguous. Trimming removed 5 bases at V and 13 bases at J, with 12 bases between. The CDR3 is made up of 10 amino acids. Germline lookup yields CDR1 SGHRS and CDR2 YFSETQ. The CDR3 is CASRGSELTF. The CDR3 DNA reads as TGCGCCAGCAGGGGGAGTGAGCTCACCTTC. Looking up the rest from reference TRBV5-1 and TRBJ1-2 gives the full variable domain: KAGVTQTPRYLIKTRGQQVTLSCSPISGHRSVSWYQQTPGQGLQFLFEYFSETQRNKGNFPGRFSGRQFSNSRSEMNVSTLELGDSALYLCASRGSELTFGSGTRLTVV.

This rearrangement joins TRBV11-3 to TRBJ1-1, with 8 nucleotides matching TRBD1. CDR1 and CDR2 from the germline V gene are SGHNT and YENEEA. CDR3 length equals 18 residues. J was trimmed by 4 bases and V by 5 bases; bases with no gene match: 18. The CDR3, as DNA: TGTGCCAGCAGCGCACAGTTTACAGGGGGTGAAAAGGGCACTGAAGCTTTCTTT. Amino acid sequence: CASSAQFTGGEKGTEAFF.

J is TRBJ2-7 and V is TRBV15; TRBD2 matches 11 bases. CDR1 is LNHNV, CDR2 YYDKDF, per germline (reference sequence). V shed 2 bases and J 4 bases; nucleotides not matched to a gene: 4. The CDR3 is 15 amino acids. CDR3 in amino acids: CATSRRLAGLYEQYF. CDR3 in DNA: TGTGCCACCAGCAGAAGACTAGCGGGGCTTTACGAGCAGTACTTC. Full variable domain (outside the CDR3, taken from reference TRBV15 and TRBJ2-7): DAMVIQNPRYQVTQFGKPVTLSCSQTLNHNVMYWYQQKSSQAPKLLFHYYDKDFNNEADTPDNFQSRRPNTSFCFLDIRSPGLGDTAMYLCATSRRLAGLYEQYFGPGTRLTVT.

The chain is built from TRBV6-4 and TRBJ1-1; D call uncertain. With 6 bases removed from V and 1 base from J, the gap between germline ends came to 9 bases. The CDR3 runs to 13 residues. The germline gives CDR1 MRHNA, CDR2 SNTAGT. CDR3 protein: CASRDTENTEAFF. Here the CDR3 DNA reads TGTGCCAGCAGAGATACAGAGAACACTGAAGCTTTCTTT.

This chain uses TRBV19 with TRBJ1-2; 8 positions agree with TRBD1. V lost 5 bases, J lost 8 bases, and 7 bases stayed unmatched. The CDR3 contains 13 residues. Per the germline V gene, CDR1 is LNHDA and CDR2 is SQIVND (reference sequence). The CDR3 sequence: CASSPGQGWGYTF. CDR3 nucleotide sequence: TGTGCCAGTAGTCCCGGACAGGGCTGGGGCTACACCTTC.

The rearrangement links TRBV12-5 to TRBJ1-1, with 7 nucleotides matching TRBD1. CDR3 size: 15 residues. V shed 6 bases, J shed 4 bases, and the junction held 11 bases outside the gene matches. CDR1 is LGHNT, CDR2 FRNRAP, per germline. CDR3 loop: CASGQYNRGRTEAFF. The CDR3 bases are TGTGCTAGTGGACAATACAACAGGGGACGCACTGAAGCTTTCTTT.

V gene TRBV10-3 combines with J gene TRBJ1-3; D is undetermined. The germline V and J ends were trimmed by 7 bases and 4 bases, with 17 bases remaining between them. CDR3 length equals 15 residues. Germline CDR1 is ENHRY and CDR2 is SYGVKD. The CDR3 DNA follows: TGTGCCATCAAGGCGGGATCATCTTCCGGAAACACCATATATTTT. Protein: CAIKAGSSSGNTIYF.

This chain connects TRBV27 to TRBJ2-2; no clear D. The CDR3 extends over 11 amino acids. V was pared by 9 bases and J by 9 bases, with 11 bases between. CDR1 MNHEY and CDR2 SMNVEV come from the germline V gene (reference sequence). DNA for the CDR3: TGTGCCAGGGTGCGCGGCAGGGAGCTGTTTTTT. Protein product: CARVRGRELFF.

CDR3 DNA sequence: TGTGCCAGCAGTGAATCGCGTAGGGGGAGCGGCTACACCTTC. Translated, it gives CASSESRRGSGYTF. This sequence joins TRBV6-1 and TRBJ1-2, with D possibly matching TRBD1 (6 bases). The CDR3 runs to 14 residues. The germline V gene has CDR1 MNHNS and CDR2 SASEGT. With 2 bases removed from V and 8 bases from J, the gap between germline ends came to 15 bases.